This TCR beta chain stems from a study of shared clonotypes between healthy human individuals (dated by TCRdb to about 2020). A note on the overall study: The cohort comprised two women and a few men aged 18 to 49 years. Per donor, leukapheresis produced somewhere between about 0.8 and 9 billion PBMCs. Libraries were prepared and TCR repertoires were sequenced by different laboratories using diverse techniques, in order to increase sequencing depth and limit assay-specific biases. For each donor, CD4 naive and CD4 memory were each run on three plates, CD8 naive on two plates, and CD8 memory on one plate. The study deeply sequenced blood TCR repertoires of 5 or 6 healthy adults to estimate repertoire size and the extent of clonotype sharing between individuals.

The study at large found these results: The small number of donors limited the genetic and exposure-history diversity represented. When four donors were compared, the shared fraction of clonotypes was about 5.4% for naive CD4, around 3.5% for naive CD8, 2.3% for memory CD4, and 0.4% for memory CD8. Rarefaction of sorted-subset datasets indicated incomplete sequencing despite the large sequencing depth. Estimated clonotype richness was generally larger for naive than for memory subsets. Sampling was limited to blood, and TCR repertoires in tissue likely differ from TCR repertoires in blood. Pairwise subsampling led to the expectation that sequencing depth would affect the degree of clonotype sharing among donors. Clonotypes shared by all four sorted-subset donors showed higher generation probabilities than non-shared clonotypes.

The donors were healthy, HIV-negative adults with no recently reported acute infections or vaccinations. Every donor was a Caucasian adult residing in Nashville, Tennessee, USA. Magnetic negative selection was used to enrich CD4+ T cells, after which naive cells were positively selected on CD45RA and the negative fraction became the memory subset. Blood was collected by leukapheresis, and PBMCs were isolated by Ficoll-Histopaque density gradient centrifugation and then cryopreserved in liquid nitrogen vapor phase. Analytical flow cytometry was used to check the purity and quantity of every magnetically sorted T cell population. From each sorted fraction, genomic DNA was isolated and quantified by UV absorbance on a Nanodrop 2000c. Using the deep immunoSEQ assay, TCR CDR3 regions were amplified from genomic DNA by multiplex PCR. Genomic DNA extracted from each cell subset was distributed evenly over all wells of several immunoSEQ 96-well plates, and each plate served as one replicate. For sorted subsets, each replicate PCR was loaded with about 200 ng genomic DNA, equivalent to approximately 27,000 T cell genomes. The purified libraries were quantified using a Qubit 3.0 fluorometer, sized with a Bioanalyzer 2100, and then quantified again using the KAPA Library Quantification kit. Every immunoSEQ 96-well plate was sequenced on a dedicated single-read 150-cycle Illumina NextSeq 550 flow cell. The study's processing was this. The immunoSEQ output contained only junctional sequences without quality scores, so filtering could not match that applied to full-length reads. Sequences were annotated with PyIR, a Python wrapper for IgBLAST v1.9, using IMGT germline references to assign V/J genes and CDR3. Any read was removed if the V/J assignment was weak (E-value above 1e-6), the CDR3 was missing, or the read contained stop codons, out-of-frame junctions, or ambiguous translated residues. V3J clonotypes were defined by identical inferred V gene, J gene, and CDR3 amino acid sequence. The percentage overlap between two repertoires was calculated by dividing the number of shared unique clonotypes by the size of the smaller repertoire. Three approaches were used to assess repertoire richness: RTK rarefaction, the Chao1 estimator, and Recon v2.1 estimates of unobserved clonotypes. OLGA was used to compute generation probabilities for all TCRbeta clonotypes that the gDNA method yielded from a few donors. Held by TCRdb, this immuneACCESS table contains in-frame sequences only and omits some clones. Under half of the omission traces to an unresolved V gene where checked; the cause of the rest is unknown. V, J and clone size reflect that table, while D and trimming were determined from the DNA. The table for this sample lists around 1.1 million clones; about four fifths of them were counted only once. The ten largest account for around 0.61% of the sample.

V is cut back by 6 bases and J by 6 bases, with 11 bases in the junction unmatched. From cysteine to phenylalanine, the CDR3 is 15 amino acids long. Left in the record is the CDR3 DNA by itself, 45 bases read in frame from the first base. CDR1 and CDR2, per the germline V gene, are MDHEN and SYDVKM. As to this clone: Which antigen it targets is not known. The sample holds no much larger clone one base away, and base qualities are not on file.

The chain is encoded by TRBV28 joined to TRBJ1-5, with 7 bases aligning to TRBD1. Material: memory CD4+ T cells from PBMCs. According to the study, the label for this sample's cell subset or site signals: CD45RA-negative fraction. This TCR came from a man between 18 and 29 years old in good health. Some clones in this sample may be carry-over from other donors' samples. The base sequence is TGTGCCAGCAGCCGCTGGACAGGTAATGGTCAGCCCCAGCATTTT. The encoded protein is CASSRWTGNGQPQHF. Here the CDR3 is joined to the reference TRBV28 and TRBJ1-5 genes, and the full variable domain is: DVKVTQSSRYLVKRTGEKVFLECVQDMDHENMFWYRQDPGLGLRLIYFSYDVKMKEKGDIPEGYSVSREKKERFSLILESASTNQTSMYLCASSRWTGNGQPQHFGDGTRLSIL.